A single T cell receptor (beta chain) is shown here with its context. This clone showed up just a few times. The antigen it recognizes is unknown. No base quality information exists; no much larger clone differs at one position. The cohort comprised 710 or so healthy bone marrow donors. At the time of sampling, every cohort member was nominally healthy, though immune exposures that went unrecorded were likely present. The donor was CMV seropositive and was included in the group of some 290 seropositive cohort members. Each donor provided a peripheral blood sample, and peripheral blood mononuclear cells were used for TCR beta sequencing. Genomic DNA was extracted from the blood cell samples with the Qiagen DNeasy Blood Extraction Kit. V and J are trimmed by 7 bases and 5 bases, and the gene matches miss 6 bases of the junction. The CDR3 runs 13 residues from the cysteine to the phenylalanine. The entry retains the CDR3 DNA only, 39 bases that are in frame from base 1. According to the germline V gene, CDR1 reads MDHEN and CDR2 reads SYDVKM.

The sample belongs to a study of cytomegalovirus exposure and HLA in healthy donors (dated by TCRdb to about 2017). A note on the overall study: In an earlier analysis of some 610 of the donors, less than 350 Gb of sequence data and 90 million to 120 million unique TCR beta sequences from about 179 million T cells were reported. In the later analysis, no new phenotypic data were used to find candidate immune exposures; instead, reliance was placed on TCR beta sequences and their occurrence across donors. Besides the first cohort of approximately 710 subjects, a separate validation cohort made up of over 100 different subjects was used. In a later genetic analysis, genome-wide SNP genotypes for about three fifths of the roughly 670 donors were used, and that subset was treated as a discovery cohort. Among the roughly 370 genotyped donors, 75% to 90% belonged to the genetic ancestry cluster associated with self-reported Caucasian donors. The study profiled the T cell repertoires of about 640 subjects by immunosequencing and related them to cytomegalovirus serostatus. The number of typed donors differed by locus: roughly 620-640 for A, B, C, DRB1 and DQB1; some 500 for DQA1; 606 for DPA1; and some 470 for DPB1. Every repertoire in the discovery cohort had been generated on one and the same sequencing platform. The study aimed to test whether cataloging public T cell receptors could reveal signatures of past pathogen exposure. A later analysis re-analyzed previously published TCR beta repertoires from hundreds of donors and added high-resolution HLA genotyping to study TCR occurrence patterns. High-throughput TCR immunosequencing, statistical association of individual TCRs with disease status, and machine learning were combined to predict cytomegalovirus infection status. In an earlier analysis of 587 of the donors, high-throughput TCR beta sequencing was used to judge whether each TCR beta V gene segment behaved as functional or pseudogenic. Because of strong linkage in the cohort, roughly five DR-DQ haplotypes were treated as single units for association and clustering. An early release covering some 640 HLA-typed donors comprised approximately 290 gigabases of sequencing data and approximately 85 million unique TCR sequences. Alongside the repertoire data, information on donor age, sex, ethnicity and CMV serostatus was compiled. Among 300 to 450 genotyped donors of the cohort, an average of about 240,000 unique TCR beta nucleotide sequences were sequenced per donor, roughly 18% of them non-productive. HLA typing included class I and class II loci at four-digit resolution. Overall study results and their limits: In both the original and validation cohorts, the classifier was reported to diagnose cytomegalovirus status with high specificity and sensitivity. According to a later analysis, most CMV-associated TCR beta chains appeared to be HLA-restricted, and the HLA associations seemed to be driven largely by CMV exposure. According to a later analysis, parvovirus B19, influenza, CMV and Epstein-Barr virus appeared linked to several top co-occurrence clusters. Because some donors lacked HLA typing at each locus, the association tests relied only on the typed subset. A total of 150 to 200 TCR beta chains were listed by the study as associated with cytomegalovirus. According to a later analysis, TCR association rates differed among HLA loci, with DRB1 alleles showing the most associated TCRs and HLA-C alleles showing the fewest. The earlier analysis of approximately 560 of the donors excluded seventeen rarely observed V segments, including chromosome 9 orphons, because counts were too low. When HLA alleles, especially DR and DQ, strongly co-occurred, attributing TCR associations to individual alleles was difficult. At a false discovery rate of 0.05, a later analysis linked 16,951 TCR beta sequences to specific HLA alleles. Three of the identified cytomegalovirus-associated TCR beta chains were confirmed in vitro to be specific for cytomegalovirus antigens. A further reported finding was that TCR beta sequences accurately predicted the HLA-A and HLA-B alleles for most subjects in the first cohort. According to a later genetic analysis, donors in an Asian-associated ancestry cluster had fewer N-insertions in productive TCRs than the approximately 710-donor mean. The authors suggested that the approach could potentially be generalized to other disease states and immunological phenotypes. In a later genetic analysis, a missense DCLRE1C variant was associated with V-gene and J-gene trimming of TCR beta chains, and the association was replicated in an independent cohort. In an earlier analysis of some 640 of the donors, most TCR beta V segments were observed in productive rearrangements about 87% or about 30% of the time, broadly matching IMGT annotations. Across donors, most TCR sequences were observed very rarely, whereas some public TCRs were present in many individuals. Presence/absence analyses assumed roughly uniform sequencing depth across donors, an assumption that may not hold. This cohort had only TCR beta chains sequenced, and the lack of alpha or paired-chain data limited which features could be detected. CMV serostatus was the only immune exposure information available for the cohort. Some IMGT-functional V segments, including TRBV6-2 and TRBV6-3, could not be told apart with the 87-base-pair reads, so those segments were excluded. A later analysis found that HLA-associated TCR beta chains were more clonally expanded and had lower generation probabilities than equally common non-associated chains. A group of highly shared sequence variants was considered likely to be a technical artifact of the sequencing pipeline. Correlated functional status among segregating V segments might be attributable to linkage disequilibrium, but an unknown experimental factor could not be ruled out.

To prepare the library, the immunoSEQ multiplex PCR assay was applied. The multiplex PCR relied on a mix of 60 forward primers for TCR Vbeta segments and 13 reverse primers for TCR Jbeta segments. The CDR3 region of rearranged TCR beta genes was amplified from genomic DNA by a multiplex PCR assay. On the Illumina HiSeq System, the amplified TCR beta libraries were sequenced as 87-base-pair reads. The authors processed their data as follows. Across the 640 or so repertoires, a later analysis counted some 81 million unique TCR beta chains, some 11 million of which were shared by at least two donors. Raw reads were error-corrected and collapsed into unique sequences with a nearest-neighbor algorithm that merged closely related sequences to remove PCR and sequencing errors. V, D and J gene segments were assigned by aligning CDR3 sequences to IMGT reference sequences. For a sequence to be retained, at least a six-nucleotide match to both a V gene segment and a J gene segment was required. A rearrangement was called productive if the CDR3 had no stop codons and remained in frame with V and J, and every other rearrangement was called non-productive. Following IMGT convention, CDR3 was defined as the stretch from the second conserved V-encoded cysteine to the conserved J-encoded phenylalanine. The earlier analysis of about 590 of the donors excluded sequences that lacked an unambiguous match to a single V gene segment. An earlier analysis of over 450 of the donors classified V segments as functional when productive rearrangements were above 56.7% and as segregating when the standard deviation between donors was above 5%. To diagnose cytomegalovirus status from the catalog of TCR beta chain sequences, a statistical classification framework was built. V and J gene assignment, in a later analysis, came from comparing TCR nucleotide sequences with IMGT/GENE-DB human TR gene sequences. Using the TCRdist pipeline, a later analysis assigned CDR3 sequences along with most-parsimonious VDJ recombination scenarios. A later analysis defined each TCR beta chain by its CDR3 amino acid sequence plus V-gene family, and excluded reads lacking a unique V-gene family. To address suspected cross-contamination and a sequencing artifact, a later analysis removed 592 highly shared, low-generation-probability nucleotide sequences. A later analysis calculated a clonal expansion index for each public chain from normalized within-repertoire ranks of inferred template counts. A later analysis computed generation probabilities with a VDJ recombination model fitted to out-of-frame rearrangements, and checked the results against IGoR. In a later analysis, TCR-TCR, TCR-HLA and TCR-CMV co-occurrence was scored with hypergeometric tests, and a repertoire-size bias correction was applied to TCR pairs. In a later analysis, false discovery rates were estimated by permuting HLA or CMV assignments 20 times. In a later analysis, co-occurring TCRs were grouped using DBSCAN, with TCRdist sequence similarity added in when clustering inside HLA-allele-positive subsets. Repertoires with fewer than 30,000 or more than 120,000 public chains were left out of co-occurrence clustering, as were about five repertoires with anomalous nucleotide sharing. The immuneACCESS repertoire file appears here via TCRdb, limited to in-frame rearrangements. These files lack a portion of the clones; in checked studies, under half of the deficit traces to unresolved V genes, and the cause of the others is not known. V, J and clone size are those of that table, while D and trimming were read from the DNA. This sample is represented by fewer than 250,000 clones; roughly 77% of them were singletons. The top ten clonotypes cover 0.35% to 0.5% of the sample.

The chain couples TRBV28 to TRBJ2-5; 8 middle bases align to TRBD2. Sequencing was done on a sample of PBMCs. The TCR was taken from a male donor in good health and CMV-seropositive. The bases are TGTGCCAGCATTCAAGCGGGAGATGAGACCCAGTACTTC. This encodes CASIQAGDETQYF. Reference TRBV28 and TRBJ2-5 genes cover what lies past the CDR3, so the full variable domain is DVKVTQSSRYLVKRTGEKVFLECVQDMDHENMFWYRQDPGLGLRLIYFSYDVKMKEKGDIPEGYSVSREKKERFSLILESASTNQTSMYLCASIQAGDETQYFGPGTRLLVL.